The 10 T cell receptor beta chains given below trace back to one sample, sequenced in a study of human CD8 memory T cell subsets. Generation of TCR beta libraries used UMI-labeled 5' RACE. TCRdb reprocessed the 5' RACE reads, keeping one entry per CDR3 protein, no DNA. In all, the sample yields thousands of distinct CDR3 sequences. The material sequenced was CD8+ T cells from PBMCs. Receptors originate from a human donor in good health.

The chain employs TRBV7-9 and TRBJ2-1; the TCRdb call, TRBD2, lacks DNA for checking. The CDR3 runs 12 residues. Germline V gene sequence: CDR1 SEHNR, CDR2 FQNEAQ (reference sequence). CDR3: CASRYWENEQFF.

The rearrangement joins TRBV27 to TRBJ2-3; TCRdb picks TRBD2, but there is no DNA to check that call. The CDR3 covers 11 residues. The germline V gene has CDR1 MNHEY and CDR2 SMNVEV (reference sequence). CDR3: CASSLGPTQYF.

This sequence joins TRBV7-9 and TRBJ2-1. CDR1 is SEHNR, CDR2 FQNEAQ, per germline (reference sequence). The CDR3 length is 12 residues. CDR3 sequence reads: CASSFVPVEQFF.

By frequency, this clonotype is medium-sized. J is TRBJ1-1 and V is TRBV29-1; the D call from TCRdb, TRBD1, cannot be confirmed without DNA. CDR3 length equals 12 residues. Germline loops: CDR1 SQVTM, CDR2 ANQGSEA. Here the CDR3 reads CSVGHSNTEAFF. The entire variable domain, with the rest obtained from reference TRBV29-1 and TRBJ1-1, is as follows: SAVISQKPSRDICQRGTSLTIQCQVDSQVTMMFWYRQQPGQSLTLIATANQGSEATYESGFVIDKFPISRPNLTFSTLTVSNMSPEDSSIYLCSVGHSNTEAFFGQGTRLTVV.

The rearrangement joins TRBV20-1 to TRBJ2-7. This CDR3 is 13 amino acids long. Germline V gene sequence: CDR1 DFQATT, CDR2 SNEGSKA (reference sequence). CDR3 amino acids: CSAFLANSYEQYF.

V gene TRBV20-1 combines with J gene TRBJ2-7; TCRdb gives TRBD2 as the D gene, but with no DNA this cannot be confirmed. The CDR3 sequence is 14 residues long. Germline lookup yields CDR1 DFQATT and CDR2 SNEGSKA (reference sequence). CDR3 protein: CSASPSGSQYEQYF.

This clonotype is deemed medium-sized by its frequency. The chain employs TRBV20-1 and TRBJ2-7. CDR1 is DFQATT and CDR2 is SNEGSKA in the germline V gene (reference sequence). The CDR3 loop spans 15 amino acids. The CDR3 region is CSAMDRASFSYEQYF.

This clonotype is identified as medium-sized from frequency. This chain links TRBV27 with TRBJ2-5; TCRdb returns TRBD1, unconfirmable since there is no DNA. Germline-derived CDR1 and CDR2 are MNHEY and SMNVEV (reference sequence). CDR3 length equals 18 residues. CDR3 protein: CASSLSGPGTGTKETQYF.

This sequence joins TRBV15 and TRBJ1-2; the TRBD1 assignment by TCRdb is unverifiable without DNA. Germline V gene lookup returns CDR1 LNHNV and CDR2 YYDKDF (reference sequence). The CDR3 is made up of 14 amino acids. The CDR3 here is CATSRTGTDYGYTF.

This chain joins TRBV29-1 and TRBJ2-1. The length of the CDR3 is 14 residues. In germline, CDR1 is SQVTM, CDR2 ANQGSEA. The CDR3 is CSVGGGISYNEQFF.